This TCR beta chain was identified during a study of cytomegalovirus exposure and HLA in healthy donors. Study at large: HLA-typed donors were the source of around 85 million unique TCRs held in an early data release.

CDR3 size: 14 residues. Per germline, CDR1 GTSNPN and CDR2 SVGIG (reference sequence). V lost 1 base to trimming and J lost 7 bases; unmatched junction nucleotides: 4. PCR involved 60 Vbeta and 13 Jbeta primers. Clones were read by immunoSEQ multiplex PCR, and TCRdb kept only the in-frame ones, dropping some. The sample has approximately 110,000 clones; less than 70% are singletons. Specimen: PBMCs. The receptor comes from a woman in her 30s in good health and CMV-seronegative. This rearrangement joins TRBV30 to TRBJ1-5; 10 bases align to TRBD1. Here the CDR3 reads CAWSGTGGRQPQHF. DNA for the CDR3: TGTGCCTGGAGTGGGACAGGGGGTAGACAGCCCCAGCATTTT.